These T cell receptor beta chains were read from a single sample in a study of blood T cell repertoires in COVID-19. TCRdb keeps only in-frame clones here, not all; method: immunoSEQ multiplex PCR. Of 180,000 or so clones in the sample, about four fifths are singletons; the top ten hold around 3.6%. Input material: PBMCs or T cells enriched from blood (not recorded which). These receptor sequences come from a woman aged 45-65 years in a cohort exposed to, infected with or recovered from COVID-19 (not recorded which). CDR3s include the opening cysteine and the closing phenylalanine or tryptophan. D genes are given only for firm matches. A clone size is listed for some rows: how often the clone was seen (once, few, many), or a class if it is expanded.

j_gene | d_gene | v_gene | abundance | len | CDR3aa | CDR3nt
TRBJ1-4 | . | TRBV2 | . | 15 | CASSDAEVVNEKLFF | TGTGCCAGCAGTGACGCGGAGGTGGTTAATGAAAAACTGTTTTTT
TRBJ2-7 | . | TRBV6-1 | . | 16 | CASSVNRTPGPYEQYF | TGTGCCAGCAGTGTCAATAGGACACCGGGTCCCTACGAGCAGTACTTC
TRBJ2-5 | TRBD2 | TRBV3-1/TRBV3-2 | once | 16 | CASSQETSGMQETQYF | TGTGCCAGCAGCCAAGAAACTAGCGGGATGCAAGAGACCCAGTACTTC
TRBJ1-1 | . | TRBV7-9 | . | 14 | CASSLWGEGTEAFF | TGTGCCAGCAGCCTTTGGGGGGAAGGCACTGAAGCTTTCTTT
TRBJ2-7 | TRBD1 | TRBV7-9 | . | 14 | CASSKGTGSYEQYF | TGTGCCAGCAGCAAAGGGACAGGGAGCTACGAGCAGTACTTC
TRBJ1-2 | TRBD1 | TRBV6-5 | once | 14 | CASSGQGSLYGYTF | TGTGCCAGCAGCGGACAGGGAAGCCTCTATGGCTACACCTTC
TRBJ2-2 | . | TRBV6-5 | . | 11 | CASMSVGELFF | TGTGCCAGCATGTCGGTCGGGGAGCTGTTTTTT
TRBJ1-4 | . | TRBV6-4 | . | 13 | CASSPRTSQKLFF | TGTGCCAGCAGTCCCCGGACAAGCCAAAAACTGTTTTTT
TRBJ1-2 | . | TRBV29-1 | . | 15 | CSAYNTTTAGRGYTF | TGCAGCGCCTACAACACAACGACAGCCGGTCGTGGCTACACCTTC
TRBJ1-5 | . | TRBV3-1/TRBV3-2 | . | 17 | CASSMDGGAYSNQPQHF | TGTGCCAGCAGCATGGACGGAGGGGCCTATAGCAATCAGCCCCAGCATTTT
TRBJ1-1 | . | TRBV5-4 | . | 15 | CASSLINSGGTEAFF | TGTGCCAGCAGCTTAATAAACAGCGGGGGCACTGAAGCTTTCTTT
TRBJ1-2 | . | TRBV19 | once | 13 | CASLDRSNYGYTF | TGTGCCAGCCTCGACAGGTCTAACTATGGCTACACCTTC
TRBJ1-2 | . | TRBV10-3 | . | 15 | CAISESGDNQYGYTF | TGTGCCATCAGTGAGTCGGGGGACAACCAATATGGCTACACCTTC
TRBJ2-5 | . | TRBV7-8 | . | 19 | CASSLGQTGGTARQETQYF | TGTGCCAGCAGCTTAGGACAGACTGGAGGGACAGCGCGCCAAGAGACCCAGTACTTC
TRBJ2-1 | TRBD1 | TRBV7-9 | . | 14 | CASTFGTGTTEQFF | TGTGCCAGCACCTTCGGGACAGGGACTACTGAGCAGTTCTTC
TRBJ1-4 | . | TRBV28 | . | 17 | CASSTRDMLTTNEKLFF | TGTGCCAGCAGCACCAGGGATATGCTTACAACTAATGAAAAACTGTTTTTT
TRBJ2-3 | . | TRBV11-2 | . | 12 | CASSPLWTVLYF | TGTGCCAGCAGCCCACTCTGGACAGTTTTGTATTTT
TRBJ2-3 | TRBD1 | TRBV2 | . | 15 | CASNFGTGGTDTQYF | TGTGCCAGCAATTTCGGGACAGGGGGCACAGATACGCAGTATTTT
TRBJ2-2 | TRBD2 | TRBV19 | . | 24 | CASSITAHGLDASGGQLWTGELFF | TGTGCCAGTAGTATTACAGCGCATGGGCTGGATGCGAGCGGGGGCCAACTTTGGACCGGGGAGCTGTTTTTT
TRBJ2-7 | TRBD1 | TRBV4-2 | . | 13 | CASSYRGLDEQYF | TGTGCCAGTTCATACAGGGGGCTCGACGAGCAGTACTTC
TRBJ2-5 | . | TRBV7-9 | once | 16 | CASSGRGSGGQETQYF | TGTGCCAGCAGCGGTAGAGGCAGCGGTGGCCAAGAGACCCAGTACTTC
TRBJ2-7 | TRBD2 | TRBV3-1/TRBV3-2 | . | 15 | CASSQASSGTYEQYF | TGTGCCAGCAGCCAAGCGTCTAGCGGTACCTACGAGCAGTACTTC
TRBJ2-5 | . | TRBV29-1 | . | 10 | CSGSAGTQYF | TGCAGCGGGTCCGCCGGGACCCAGTACTTC
TRBJ1-2 | TRBD1 | TRBV2 | few | 10 | CAIGTAGYTF | TGTGCCATAGGGACAGCTGGCTACACCTTC
TRBJ2-2 | TRBD2 | TRBV27 | . | 15 | CATCYDGRITGELFF | TGTGCCACATGTTACGACGGGAGGATAACCGGGGAGCTGTTTTTT
TRBJ2-4 | . | TRBV11-2 | many | 14 | CASSLELGQNIQYF | TGTGCCAGCAGCTTAGAGTTGGGCCAAAACATTCAGTACTTC
TRBJ2-1 | . | TRBV6-5 | . | 12 | CASTVSYNEQFF | TGTGCTTCGACTGTCTCCTACAATGAGCAGTTCTTC
TRBJ2-3 | . | TRBV2 | once | 16 | CASSNRRDISTDTQYF | TGTGCCAGCAGTAACCGCCGGGACATAAGCACAGATACGCAGTATTTT
TRBJ1-2 | TRBD1 | TRBV7-9 | once | 12 | CASSYTGEGYTF | TGTGCCAGCAGTTACACAGGGGAGGGCTACACCTTC
TRBJ2-3 | . | TRBV7-2 | few | 11 | CASSLDGLQYF | TGTGCCAGCAGCTTAGATGGACTGCAGTATTTT
TRBJ2-1 | TRBD1 | TRBV18 | . | 15 | CASSPRQGSRNEQFF | TGTGCCAGCTCACCTAGACAGGGAAGTCGCAATGAGCAGTTCTTC
TRBJ1-4 | . | TRBV18 | . | 15 | CASSPSGGANEKLFF | TGTGCCAGCTCACCCAGCGGGGGGGCTAATGAAAAACTGTTTTTT
TRBJ2-5 | . | TRBV24-1 | . | 14 | CATSGGQYQETQYF | TGTGCCACCAGTGGTGGGCAGTACCAAGAGACCCAGTACTTC
TRBJ2-3 | . | TRBV9 | . | 15 | CASSATTASTDTQYF | TGTGCCAGCAGCGCCACGACAGCAAGCACAGATACGCAGTATTTT
TRBJ2-3 | . | TRBV25-1 | . | 18 | CASSEYTSTRDSTDTQYF | TGTGCCAGCAGTGAATATACTTCAACTAGAGACAGCACAGATACGCAGTATTTT
TRBJ2-2 | TRBD2 | TRBV6-2/TRBV6-3 | . | 17 | CASSYPAVSGGTGELFF | TGTGCCAGCAGTTACCCAGCGGTTAGCGGGGGGACCGGGGAGCTGTTTTTT